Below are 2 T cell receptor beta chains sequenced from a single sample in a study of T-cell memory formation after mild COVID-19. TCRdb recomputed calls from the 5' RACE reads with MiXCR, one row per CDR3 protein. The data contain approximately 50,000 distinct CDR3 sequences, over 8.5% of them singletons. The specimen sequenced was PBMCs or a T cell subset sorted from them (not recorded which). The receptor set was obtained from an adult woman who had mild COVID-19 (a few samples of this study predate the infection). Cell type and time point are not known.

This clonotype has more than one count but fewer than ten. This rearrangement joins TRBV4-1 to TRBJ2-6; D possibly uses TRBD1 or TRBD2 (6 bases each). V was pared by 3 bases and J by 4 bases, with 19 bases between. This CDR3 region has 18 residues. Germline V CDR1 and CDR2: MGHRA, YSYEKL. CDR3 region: CASSQSRGAGSGANVLTF. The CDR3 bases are TGCGCCAGCAGCCAGTCCAGGGGCGCGGGGTCCGGGGCCAACGTCCTGACTTTC.

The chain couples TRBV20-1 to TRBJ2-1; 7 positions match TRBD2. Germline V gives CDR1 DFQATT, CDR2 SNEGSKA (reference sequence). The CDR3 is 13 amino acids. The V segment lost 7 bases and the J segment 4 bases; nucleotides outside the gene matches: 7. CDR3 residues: CSVSGLHYNEQFF. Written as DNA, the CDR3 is TGCAGTGTATCGGGACTACATTACAATGAGCAGTTCTTC.